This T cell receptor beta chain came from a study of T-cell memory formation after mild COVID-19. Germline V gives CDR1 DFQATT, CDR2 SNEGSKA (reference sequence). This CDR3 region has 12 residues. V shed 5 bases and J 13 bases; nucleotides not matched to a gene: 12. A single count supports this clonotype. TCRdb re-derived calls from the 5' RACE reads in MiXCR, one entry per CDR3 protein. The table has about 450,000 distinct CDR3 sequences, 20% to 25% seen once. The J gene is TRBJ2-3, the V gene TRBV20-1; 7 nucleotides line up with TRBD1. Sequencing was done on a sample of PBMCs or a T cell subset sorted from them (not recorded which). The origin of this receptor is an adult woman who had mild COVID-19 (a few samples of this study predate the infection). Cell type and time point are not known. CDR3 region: CSASSQGLKEYF. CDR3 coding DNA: TGCAGTGCTTCCTCACAGGGGCTGAAGGAGTATTTT.